This T cell receptor (beta chain) was sequenced during a study of shared clonotypes between healthy human individuals. Study-level results: With several donors compared, approximately 5.5% of naive CD4 clonotypes were shared. The study found lower generation probabilities in non-shared clonotypes than in those shared by all four donors.

The repertoire was sequenced with immunoSEQ multiplex PCR; TCRdb's copy has only in-frame clones and lacks some. The data contain around 510,000 clones, around 96% of them seen just once; the ten biggest clones take up around 0.066%. Of note for this clone: The antigen is undetermined.

The sequence was collected from a woman younger than 45 in good health. Sequenced material: naive CD4+ T cells sorted from blood. As for subset: CD45RA+ positively selected.

CDR3 region: CASSLTGQREKLFF. The CDR3 nucleotides read TGTGCCAGCAGCCTAACAGGGCAAAGGGAAAAACTGTTTTTT. V usage is TRBV28 and J usage is TRBJ1-4; the D gene is possibly TRBD1 (6 bases). Germline V gene data show CDR1 as MDHEN and CDR2 as SYDVKM. The V and J ends lost 6 bases and 8 bases respectively, with 16 bases between them. The CDR3 has 14 residues.